Listed below are T cell receptor beta chains from one sample, sequenced in a study of identical twins. One entry per CDR3 protein, called by TCRdb with MiXCR from the 5' RACE reads. The profile shows 450,000 or so distinct CDR3 sequences, 13% to 15% of them singletons. The same sample was also used in a study of yellow fever vaccine responses in identical twins.

Sequencing was performed on CD4+ T cells sorted from blood. These receptors were collected from a young woman in good health. CDR3s include the opening cysteine and the closing phenylalanine or tryptophan. D genes are given only for firm matches. Clone size is not always given. Where it is, it says once, few, many or a class for expanded clones.

TRBD2 TRBJ2-7 TRBV5-1 many 15 CASSGGLAGGYEQYF TGCGCCAGCAGCGGTGGACTAGCGGGGGGCTACGAGCAGTACTTC
TRBD1 TRBJ2-7 TRBV14 - 17 CASSQLRRTGGTYEQYF TGTGCCAGCAGCCAGCTACGACGGACAGGGGGAACCTACGAGCAGTACTTC
TRBD2 TRBJ2-1 TRBV2 few 12 CASSPGLPEQFF TGTGCCAGCAGCCCGGGACTACCTGAGCAGTTCTTC
TRBD1 TRBJ2-7 TRBV5-1 - 16 CASSPERGTGIGEQYF TGCGCCAGCAGCCCGGAACGGGGGACAGGGATAGGAGAGCAGTACTTC
TRBD2 TRBJ2-5 TRBV6-2/TRBV6-3 few 16 CASSKGPGLAEETQYF TGTGCCAGCAGTAAGGGACCGGGACTAGCGGAAGAGACCCAGTACTTC
- TRBJ1-5 TRBV3-1 - 14 CASSQAYSNQPQHF TGTGCCAGCAGCCAAGCATATAGCAATCAGCCCCAGCATTTT
- TRBJ1-1 TRBV27 few 14 CATSLRRTNTEAFF TGTGCCACCTCCCTGCGTCGGACGAACACTGAAGCTTTCTTT
TRBD1 TRBJ2-7 TRBV6-2/TRBV6-3 few 13 CASRTGSGYEQYF TGTGCCAGCAGGACAGGGAGCGGCTACGAGCAGTACTTC
- TRBJ2-4 TRBV7-3 few 13 CASSQRAGNIQYF TGTGCCAGCAGCCAACGGGCGGGGAACATTCAGTACTTC
- TRBJ1-6 TRBV12-3/TRBV12-4 many 17 CASSLNQGGAYNSPLHF TGTGCCAGCAGTCTCAACCAGGGAGGGGCCTATAATTCACCCCTCCACTTT
- TRBJ1-2 TRBV10-3 - 15 CAISESTYDNYGYTF TGTGCCATCAGTGAGTCAACCTACGACAACTATGGCTACACCTTC
- TRBJ2-3 TRBV20-1 few 13 CSARDPPLDTQYF TGCAGTGCTAGAGATCCCCCCCTGGATACGCAGTATTTT
TRBD2 TRBJ2-1 TRBV28 few 17 CASRGAGLAGGNNEQFF TGTGCCTCCCGGGGGGCAGGACTAGCGGGAGGGAACAATGAGCAGTTCTTC
- TRBJ2-5 TRBV21-1 - 17 CSSSKARRKRARETQYF TGTTCCAGCAGCAAAGCGCGCCGGAAACGAGCACGGGAGACCCAGTACTTC
- TRBJ1-3 TRBV7-9 few 15 CASSLPGASGNTIYF TGTGCCAGCAGCTTACCAGGGGCCTCTGGAAACACCATATATTTT
- TRBJ2-1 TRBV7-2 - 15 CASSFGTTTLNEQFF TGTGCCAGCAGCTTCGGGACAACCACCCTCAATGAGCAGTTCTTC
- TRBJ1-3 TRBV12-3/TRBV12-4 few 16 CASTSWGVRAGNTIYF TGTGCCAGCACCTCCTGGGGCGTCAGAGCAGGAAACACCATATATTTT
TRBD2 TRBJ2-2 TRBV2 - 16 CASNERGAPNTGELFF TGTGCCAGCAACGAGCGGGGTGCCCCGAACACCGGGGAGCTGTTTTTT
- TRBJ2-7 TRBV29-1 few 12 CSVAPGAYEQYF TGCAGCGTTGCGCCAGGGGCCTACGAGCAGTACTTC
- TRBJ1-6 TRBV6-1 - 17 CASSRTGAFSYNSPLHF TGTGCCAGCAGTCGCACTGGGGCTTTCTCCTATAATTCACCCCTCCACTTT
TRBD2 TRBJ2-1 TRBV14 - 15 CASSPGLAGAGGQFF TGTGCCAGCAGCCCGGGACTAGCGGGGGCCGGGGGGCAGTTCTTC
- TRBJ1-5 TRBV10-3 many 15 CAISNSDRPNQPQHF TGTGCCATCAGTAATTCTGACAGGCCCAATCAGCCCCAGCATTTT
- TRBJ2-1 TRBV24-1 few 13 CATSVKSYNEQFF TGTGCCACCAGTGTTAAATCCTACAATGAGCAGTTCTTC
TRBD2 TRBJ2-7 TRBV11-2 - 21 CASRTLTRDSRTSGSSYEQYF TGTGCCAGCAGAACTCTAACGCGGGACAGCCGGACTAGCGGGAGCTCCTACGAGCAGTACTTC
- TRBJ2-6 TRBV7-2 - 17 CASSYGTATPGANVLTF TGTGCCAGCAGCTACGGGACGGCGACTCCTGGGGCCAACGTCCTGACTTTC
- TRBJ1-3 TRBV10-3 few 17 CAISEILSGVAGNTIYF TGTGCCATCAGTGAGATATTGTCAGGGGTGGCTGGAAACACCATATATTTT
- TRBJ1-1 TRBV12-3/TRBV12-4 few 13 CASSQTQGTEAFF TGTGCCAGCAGTCAAACCCAGGGCACTGAAGCTTTCTTT
- TRBJ2-2 TRBV5-1 few 14 CASSFGGPTGELFF TGCGCCAGCAGCTTCGGGGGCCCAACCGGGGAGCTGTTTTTT